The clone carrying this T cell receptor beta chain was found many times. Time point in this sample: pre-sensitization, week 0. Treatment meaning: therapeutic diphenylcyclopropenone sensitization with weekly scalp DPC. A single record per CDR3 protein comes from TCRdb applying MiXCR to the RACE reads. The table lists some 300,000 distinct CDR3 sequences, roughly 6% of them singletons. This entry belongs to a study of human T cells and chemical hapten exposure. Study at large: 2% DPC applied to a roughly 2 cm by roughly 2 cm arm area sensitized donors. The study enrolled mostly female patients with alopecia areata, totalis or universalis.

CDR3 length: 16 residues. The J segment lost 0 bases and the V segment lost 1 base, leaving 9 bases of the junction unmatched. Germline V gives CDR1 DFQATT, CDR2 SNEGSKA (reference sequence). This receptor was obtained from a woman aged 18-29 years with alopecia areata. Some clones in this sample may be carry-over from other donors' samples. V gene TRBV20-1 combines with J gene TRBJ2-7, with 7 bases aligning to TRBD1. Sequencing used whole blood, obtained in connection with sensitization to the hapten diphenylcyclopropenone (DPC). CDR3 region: CSARGPDRALSYEQYF. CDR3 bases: TGCAGTGCTAGAGGCCCCGACAGGGCGCTCTCCTACGAGCAGTACTTC.